The rows below give T cell receptor beta chains drawn from one sample of a study of Ad26.COV2.S vaccination and SARS-CoV-2 variants. The protocol was immunoSEQ multiplex PCR, while the TCRdb copy is restricted to in-frame clones and leaves out a portion. Of 400,000 to 450,000 clones listed, 80% to 95% are singletons. The sequenced sample was peripheral blood, obtained in a trial of Ad26.COV2.S vaccine versus placebo. These receptors were collected from a person between 18 and 65 years old who received the Ad26.COV2.S COVID-19 vaccine or a placebo. Both conserved end residues are part of each CDR3. Fields, in order: D gene, J gene, V gene, clone size, CDR3 protein, CDR3 DNA. D genes are given only for firm matches. Not every row has a clone size; where given, it reads once, few, many or a size class.

TRBD2 TRBJ2-1 TRBV9 - CASSVGSGSSYNEQFF TGTGCCAGCAGCGTAGGCAGCGGGAGCTCCTACAATGAGCAGTTCTTC
TRBD1 TRBJ2-1 TRBV3-1/TRBV3-2 - CASSKWTGGDEQFF TGTGCCAGCAGCAAATGGACAGGGGGCGATGAGCAGTTCTTC
TRBD1 TRBJ2-7 TRBV7-9 - CASSSSRDRAKSSYEQYF TGTGCCAGCAGCTCGTCCCGGGACAGGGCGAAGAGCTCCTACGAGCAGTACTTC
- TRBJ2-5 TRBV9 - CASSVSSRPETQYF TGTGCCAGCAGCGTCAGTTCCAGGCCTGAGACCCAGTACTTC
- TRBJ2-1 TRBV6-2/TRBV6-3 few CASSLRNSYNEQFF TGTGCCAGCAGCCTGAGGAACTCCTACAATGAGCAGTTCTTC
TRBD2 TRBJ2-5 TRBV9 - CASSVASGRVGETQYF TGTGCCAGCAGCGTAGCCAGCGGGAGGGTTGGAGAGACCCAGTACTTC
- TRBJ1-1 TRBV12-3/TRBV12-4 - CASSFMGSEAFF TGTGCCAGCAGTTTTATGGGCTCTGAAGCTTTCTTT
TRBD1 TRBJ1-3 TRBV7-2 few CASSLVRGRTGNTIYF TGTGCCAGCAGCTTAGTCAGGGGGCGAACTGGAAACACCATATATTTT
TRBD2 TRBJ2-1 TRBV4-3 - CASSQGAGGLYNEQFF TGCGCCAGCAGCCAAGGGGCGGGAGGCCTCTACAATGAGCAGTTCTTC
- TRBJ2-2 TRBV3-1/TRBV3-2 - CASSQVTSTGELFF TGTGCCAGCAGCCAAGTCACTTCCACCGGGGAGCTGTTTTTT
TRBD1 TRBJ1-6 TRBV28 - CASSLGVGTGGYNSPLHF TGTGCCAGCAGTTTAGGGGTCGGGACAGGGGGATATAATTCACCCCTCCACTTT
- TRBJ1-1 TRBV13 - CASSSPGHLNTEAFF TGTGCCAGCAGCTCCCCAGGACACCTGAACACTGAAGCTTTCTTT
- TRBJ2-6 TRBV4-2 - CASSQDGGGANVLTF TGTGCCAGCAGCCAAGATGGGGGTGGGGCCAACGTCCTGACTTTC
- TRBJ2-2 TRBV5-1 once CASSLVDLNTGELFF TGCGCCAGCAGCTTAGTAGATTTGAACACCGGGGAGCTGTTTTTT
TRBD1 TRBJ2-5 TRBV29-1 - CSVEDRRGGEETQYF TGCAGCGTTGAAGATCGGAGAGGGGGCGAGGAGACCCAGTACTTC
TRBD2 TRBJ2-1 TRBV7-3 - CASSSQTSGSSYNEQFF TGTGCCAGCAGCTCGCAGACTAGCGGGAGCTCCTACAATGAGCAGTTCTTC
TRBD1 TRBJ1-1 TRBV18 - CASSSYQGQGGTEAFF TGTGCCAGCTCATCATACCAGGGACAGGGAGGGACTGAAGCTTTCTTT
- TRBJ1-5 TRBV4-1 once CASSQEGGAYNQPQHF TGCGCCAGCAGCCAAGAGGGGGGCGCCTACAATCAGCCCCAGCATTTT
- TRBJ2-1 TRBV25-1 - CASSFGTVGSEQFF TGTGCCAGCAGTTTTGGGACGGTTGGAAGTGAGCAGTTCTTC
- TRBJ2-1 TRBV3-1/TRBV3-2 - CASSYPGPSSYNEQFF TGTGCCAGCAGTTACCCGGGACCGAGCTCCTACAATGAGCAGTTCTTC
- TRBJ2-7 TRBV21-1 - CASSCRDRGSYEQYF TGTGCCAGCAGCTGCCGGGACAGGGGGTCCTACGAGCAGTACTTC
TRBD1 TRBJ1-2 TRBV19 once CASSPGQYRNYGYTF TGTGCCAGTAGTCCGGGACAGTATCGAAACTATGGCTACACCTTC
- TRBJ2-7 TRBV28 - CASSSSQTYYEQYF TGTGCCAGCAGTTCCTCTCAGACTTACTACGAGCAGTACTTC
- TRBJ2-1 TRBV14 - CASSQDHGNEQFF TGTGCCAGCAGCCAAGATCATGGCAATGAGCAGTTCTTC
- TRBJ1-4 TRBV19 - CASSVPGAKIEKLFF TGTGCCAGTAGTGTCCCCGGGGCGAAAATTGAAAAACTGTTTTTT
- TRBJ1-5 TRBV2 - CASAPEVVPGNQPQHF TGTGCCAGCGCGCCCGAGGTCGTCCCTGGCAATCAGCCCCAGCATTTT
TRBD1 TRBJ2-7 TRBV6-5 - CASRYSGTGSYEQYF TGTGCCAGCAGGTACTCCGGGACAGGGTCGTACGAGCAGTACTTC
TRBD1 TRBJ1-1 TRBV4-3 few CASSQDWTGGLLGTEAFF TGCGCCAGCAGCCAAGACTGGACAGGGGGACTGCTGGGGACTGAAGCTTTCTTT
- TRBJ1-4 TRBV19 - CASSMATARNNEKLFF TGTGCCAGTAGTATGGCAACAGCCCGGAATAATGAAAAACTGTTTTTT
- TRBJ1-2 TRBV5-5 - CASSLLLTSGYTF TGTGCCAGCAGCTTGCTCCTTACGAGTGGCTACACCTTC
- TRBJ1-1 TRBV25-1 - CASSEGRLYTEAFF TGTGCCAGCAGTGAGGGCAGACTCTACACTGAAGCTTTCTTT
- TRBJ1-4 TRBV10-2 - CASSEVPAINEKLFF TGCGCCAGCAGTGAGGTACCAGCAATCAATGAAAAACTGTTTTTT
TRBD2 TRBJ2-7 TRBV7-9 - CASSGEAGEFREQYF TGTGCCAGCAGCGGAGAAGCGGGAGAGTTTCGTGAGCAGTACTTC
- TRBJ2-5 TRBV15 - CATSSKGLGGETQYF TGTGCCACCAGCAGCAAAGGCTTAGGGGGAGAGACCCAGTACTTC
- TRBJ1-1 TRBV7-9 - CASSLHSGTEAFF TGTGCCAGCAGCTTGCATTCGGGGACTGAAGCTTTCTTT
TRBD1 TRBJ2-7 TRBV15 - CATSRAGQQAPFSYEQYF TGTGCCACCAGCAGAGCGGGACAGCAGGCCCCTTTTTCCTACGAGCAGTACTTC
- TRBJ2-2 TRBV7-9 - CASSLGADTGELFF TGTGCCAGCAGCTTAGGGGCGGATACCGGGGAGCTGTTTTTT